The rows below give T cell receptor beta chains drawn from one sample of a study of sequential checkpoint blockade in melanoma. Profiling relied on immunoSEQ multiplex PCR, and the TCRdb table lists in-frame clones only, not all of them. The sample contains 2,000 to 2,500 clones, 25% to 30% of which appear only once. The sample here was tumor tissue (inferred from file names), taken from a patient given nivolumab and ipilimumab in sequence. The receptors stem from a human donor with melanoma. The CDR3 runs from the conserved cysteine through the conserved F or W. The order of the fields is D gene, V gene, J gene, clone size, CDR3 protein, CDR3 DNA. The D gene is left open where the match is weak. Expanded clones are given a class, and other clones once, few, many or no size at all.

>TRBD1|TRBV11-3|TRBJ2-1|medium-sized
CASSLSQGAGEQFF
TGTGCCAGCAGCCTATCGCAGGGGGCAGGTGAGCAGTTCTTC
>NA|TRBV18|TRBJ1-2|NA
CASSSAGNGYTF
TGTGCCAGCTCTTCAGCGGGAAATGGCTACACCTTC
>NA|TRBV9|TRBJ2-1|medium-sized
CASSFRGNEQFF
TGTGCCAGCAGCTTTAGAGGAAATGAGCAGTTCTTC
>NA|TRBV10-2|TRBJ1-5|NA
CASSDSYNQPQHF
TGCGCCAGCAGTGACAGCTACAATCAGCCCCAGCATTTT
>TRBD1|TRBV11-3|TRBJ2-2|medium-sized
CASSLPDRDPGELFF
TGTGCCAGCAGCCTACCTGACAGGGACCCCGGGGAGCTGTTTTTT
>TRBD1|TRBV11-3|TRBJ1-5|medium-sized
CASSGDRGQGNQPQHF
TGTGCCAGCAGCGGCGACAGGGGGCAAGGCAATCAGCCCCAGCATTTT
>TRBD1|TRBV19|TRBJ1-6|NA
CASRGQVSNSPLHF
TGTGCCAGTAGGGGACAGGTTTCTAATTCACCCCTCCACTTT
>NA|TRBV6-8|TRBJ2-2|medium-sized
CASSDGAGELFF
TGTGCCAGCAGTGACGGGGCAGGGGAGCTGTTTTTT
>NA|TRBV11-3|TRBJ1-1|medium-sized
CASTPKPLDSRTPSFF
TGTGCCAGCACCCCCAAACCCCTAGACAGCCGGACCCCCTCTTTCTTT
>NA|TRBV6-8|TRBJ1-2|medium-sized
CAISDFGGADGYTF
TGTGCCATCAGTGACTTTGGAGGGGCCGATGGCTACACCTTC
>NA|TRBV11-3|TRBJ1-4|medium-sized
CASSLRGAREKLFF
TGTGCCAGCAGCTTAAGGGGGGCTCGAGAAAAACTGTTTTTT
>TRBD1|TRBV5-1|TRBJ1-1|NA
CASTQGTANTEAFF
TGCGCCAGCACCCAAGGGACAGCGAACACTGAAGCTTTCTTT
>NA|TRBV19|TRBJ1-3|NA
CASSPPGSSGNTIYF
TGTGCCAGTAGCCCCCCAGGGAGCTCTGGAAACACCATATATTTT
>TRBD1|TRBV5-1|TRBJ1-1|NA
CASSVGQGSTEAFF
TGCGCCAGCAGCGTGGGACAGGGGAGCACTGAAGCTTTCTTT
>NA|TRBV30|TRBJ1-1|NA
CAWSVKSSGSTEAFF
TGTGCCTGGAGTGTAAAATCCTCAGGGAGCACTGAAGCTTTCTTT
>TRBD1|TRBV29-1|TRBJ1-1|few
CSVEGEAGGFEAFF
TGCAGCGTTGAGGGCGAGGCAGGGGGCTTTGAAGCTTTCTTT
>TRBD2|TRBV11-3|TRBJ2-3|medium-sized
CASRRLAGGTDTQYF
TGTGCCAGCAGGCGACTAGCGGGAGGTACAGATACGCAGTATTTT
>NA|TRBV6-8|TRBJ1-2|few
CASSYSGPGYGYTF
TGTGCCAGCAGTTACTCGGGGCCGGGCTATGGCTACACCTTC
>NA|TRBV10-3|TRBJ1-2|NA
CAISEVAPTLYGYTF
TGTGCCATCAGTGAGGTGGCTCCTACCCTCTATGGCTACACCTTC
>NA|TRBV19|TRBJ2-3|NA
CASTKDTDTQYF
TGTGCCAGTACCAAAGACACAGATACGCAGTATTTT
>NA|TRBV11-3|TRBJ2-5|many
CASSTGLRGQETQYF
TGTGCCAGCAGCACGGGCCTCCGGGGCCAAGAGACCCAGTACTTC
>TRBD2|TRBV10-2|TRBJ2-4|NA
CASSERLAGDQAKNIQYF
TGCGCCAGCAGTGAGCGACTAGCGGGAGACCAAGCCAAAAACATTCAGTACTTC
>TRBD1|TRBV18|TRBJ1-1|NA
CASSPRDRGSNTEAFF
TGTGCCAGCTCACCTAGGGACAGGGGATCGAACACTGAAGCTTTCTTT
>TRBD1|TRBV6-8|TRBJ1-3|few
CASTGQGGFVVGNTIYF
TGTGCCAGCACGGGACAGGGAGGGTTCGTCGTGGGAAACACCATATATTTT
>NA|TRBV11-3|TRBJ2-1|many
CASSIGDFSNEQFF
TGTGCCAGCAGCATAGGGGACTTTTCCAATGAGCAGTTCTTC
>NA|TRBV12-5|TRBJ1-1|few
CAQRGDTEAFF
TGTGCCCAAAGGGGGGACACTGAAGCTTTCTTT
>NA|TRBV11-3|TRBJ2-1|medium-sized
CASSAGQPYNEQFF
TGTGCCAGCAGTGCGGGACAGCCATACAATGAGCAGTTCTTC
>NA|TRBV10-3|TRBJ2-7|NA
CAISESGRLTYEQYF
TGTGCCATCAGTGAGTCAGGCAGGCTGACCTACGAGCAGTACTTC
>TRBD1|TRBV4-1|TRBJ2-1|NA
CASSSAPGQGHNEQFF
TGCGCCAGCAGTTCAGCCCCGGGACAGGGCCACAATGAGCAGTTCTTC
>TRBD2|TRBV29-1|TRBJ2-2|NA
CSVVAGGTGELFF
TGCAGCGTAGTAGCGGGAGGTACCGGGGAGCTGTTTTTT
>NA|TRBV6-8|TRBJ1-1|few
CASSYSFVNTEAFF
TGTGCCAGCAGTTACTCGTTCGTGAACACTGAAGCTTTCTTT
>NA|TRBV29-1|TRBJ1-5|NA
CSVRAGPGNQPQHF
TGCAGCGTCCGGGCCGGTCCGGGCAATCAGCCCCAGCATTTT
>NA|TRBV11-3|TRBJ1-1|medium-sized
CASSLGGTDYNTEAFF
TGTGCCAGCAGCTTAGGAGGGACGGATTATAACACTGAAGCTTTCTTT
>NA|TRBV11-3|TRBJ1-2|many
CASSLDSGANYGYTF
TGTGCCAGCAGCTTAGATTCGGGGGCCAACTATGGCTACACCTTC
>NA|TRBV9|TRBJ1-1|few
CASSRGSGTEAFF
TGTGCCAGCAGCCGCGGGTCCGGTACTGAAGCTTTCTTT
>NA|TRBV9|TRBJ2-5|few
CASSYRGVETQYF
TGTGCCAGCAGCTATAGGGGGGTGGAGACCCAGTACTTC
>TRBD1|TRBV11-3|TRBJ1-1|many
CASSRRTGETEAFF
TGTGCCAGCAGCCGTCGGACAGGGGAGACTGAAGCTTTCTTT
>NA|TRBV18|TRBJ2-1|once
CASSPPVGTSYNEQFF
TGTGCCAGCTCACCACCGGTAGGGACCTCCTACAATGAGCAGTTCTTC
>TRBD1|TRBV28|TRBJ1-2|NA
CASEWGDRPGYTF
TGTGCCAGTGAATGGGGGGACAGGCCTGGCTACACCTTC
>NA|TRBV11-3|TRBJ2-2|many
CASSFAAQIGGELFF
TGTGCCAGCAGCTTCGCCGCCCAGATAGGCGGGGAGCTGTTTTTT
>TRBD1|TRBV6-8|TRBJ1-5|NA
CASNVDRDKGQPQHF
TGTGCCAGCAACGTCGACAGGGACAAGGGACAGCCCCAGCATTTT
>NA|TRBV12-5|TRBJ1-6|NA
CASGLVDSRLSSYNSPLHF
TGTGCTAGTGGTTTGGTCGACAGCCGACTTAGCTCCTATAATTCACCCCTCCACTTT
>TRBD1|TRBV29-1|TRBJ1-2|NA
CSVPIRQGRYGYTF
TGCAGCGTCCCGATCCGACAGGGGCGCTATGGCTACACCTTC
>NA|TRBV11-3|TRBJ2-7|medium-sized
CASSSRGRGDYEQYF
TGTGCCAGCAGCTCTAGGGGCAGGGGGGACTACGAGCAGTACTTC
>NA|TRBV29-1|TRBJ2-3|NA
CSVILGVGDTQYF
TGCAGCGTTATTTTAGGGGTGGGGGATACGCAGTATTTT